One T cell receptor (beta chain) is described in this entry. The antigen remains unidentified. V trimming: 6 bases; J trimming: 7 bases; junction bases outside the gene matches: 5. CDR3 length: 14 residues. CDR1 MNHEY and CDR2 SMNVEV come from the germline V gene (reference sequence). The sample comes from a study of persistence of HIV-infected CD4 T cells. Study as a whole: A median of around 8 years of suppressive ART preceded sampling. Multiple blood draws of up to 180 mL, except two donors with single leukapheresis. Findings and caveats of the study: TCR oligoclonality correlated with proviral oligoclonality in the same sorted populations.

Sequencing used immunoSEQ version 4 in survey mode. Clones were read by immunoSEQ multiplex PCR, and TCRdb kept only the in-frame ones, dropping some. The table lists thousands of clones, 61% of them singletons. Cells were stimulated with CMV-infected fibroblast lysates at 8 to 10 ug/mL. Responding CD4+ T cells were sorted by upregulation of both CD40 ligand and CD69. The source of this sequence is an adult man with HIV who was CMV-seropositive. Material: CD4+ T cells sorted from PBMCs after approximately 18-hour stimulation, obtained from a patient who received antiretroviral therapy. V usage is TRBV27 and J usage is TRBJ2-1, with 11 bases fitting TRBD2. CDR3 nucleotide sequence: TGTGCCAGCAGAGGACTAGCGGGTGCTAATGAGCAGTTCTTC. Its protein product is CASRGLAGANEQFF.